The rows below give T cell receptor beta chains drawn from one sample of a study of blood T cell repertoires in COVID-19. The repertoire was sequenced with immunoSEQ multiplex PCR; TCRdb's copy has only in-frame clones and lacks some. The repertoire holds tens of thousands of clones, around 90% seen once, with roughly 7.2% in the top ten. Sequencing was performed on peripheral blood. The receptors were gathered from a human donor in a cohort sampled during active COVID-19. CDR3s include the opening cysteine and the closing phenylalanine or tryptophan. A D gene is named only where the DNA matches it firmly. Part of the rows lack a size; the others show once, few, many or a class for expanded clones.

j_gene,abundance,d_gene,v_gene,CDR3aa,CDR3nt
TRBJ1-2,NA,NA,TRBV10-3,CAISESEGFLDGYTF,TGTGCCATCAGTGAGTCGGAGGGCTTTCTGGATGGCTACACCTTC
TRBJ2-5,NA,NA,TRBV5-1,CASSPGMQETQYF,TGCGCCAGCAGCCCAGGGATGCAGGAGACCCAGTACTTC
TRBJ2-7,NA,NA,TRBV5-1,CASSLTGSSGEQYF,TGCGCCAGCAGCTTAACAGGTAGCTCTGGGGAGCAGTACTTC
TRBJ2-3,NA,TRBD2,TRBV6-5,CASSYSSGRADTQYF,TGTGCCAGCAGTTACTCTAGCGGGAGGGCAGATACGCAGTATTTT
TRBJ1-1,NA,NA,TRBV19,CASTYWAGNTEAFF,TGTGCCAGTACCTATTGGGCAGGGAACACTGAAGCTTTCTTT
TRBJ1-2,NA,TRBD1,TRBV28,CATTSDRGHYGYTF,TGTGCCACCACCTCCGACAGGGGGCACTATGGCTACACCTTC
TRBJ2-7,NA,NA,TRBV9,CASSVAPGDPYEQYF,TGTGCCAGCAGCGTAGCGCCAGGGGACCCTTACGAGCAGTACTTC
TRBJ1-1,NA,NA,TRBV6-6,CASSYSTGGEGTEAFF,TGTGCCAGCAGTTACTCGACGGGGGGCGAGGGCACTGAAGCTTTCTTT
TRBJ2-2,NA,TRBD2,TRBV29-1,CSVFGAGDAGELFF,TGCAGCGTTTTCGGTGCGGGAGACGCCGGGGAGCTGTTTTTT
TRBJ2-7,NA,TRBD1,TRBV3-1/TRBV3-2,CASSQGKGRGTGSYEQYF,TGTGCCAGCAGCCAAGGGAAGGGGAGGGGGACAGGGTCCTACGAGCAGTACTTC
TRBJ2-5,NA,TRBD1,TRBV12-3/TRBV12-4,CASSTGGAETQYF,TGTGCCAGCAGCACAGGGGGCGCGGAGACCCAGTACTTC
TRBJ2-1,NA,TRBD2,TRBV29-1,CSVAPGGVRNEQFF,TGCAGCGTTGCTCCGGGGGGGGTACGGAATGAGCAGTTCTTC
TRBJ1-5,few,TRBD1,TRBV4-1,CASSQGRGPGNQPQHF,TGCGCCAGCAGCCAAGGGAGGGGGCCTGGCAATCAGCCCCAGCATTTT
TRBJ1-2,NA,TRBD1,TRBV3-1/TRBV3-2,CASSPGTANYGYTF,TGTGCCAGCAGCCCCGGGACAGCGAACTATGGCTACACCTTC
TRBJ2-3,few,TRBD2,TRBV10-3,CAIRGGGAGEATDTQYF,TGTGCCATCAGGGGCGGGGGGGCTGGAGAAGCCACAGATACGCAGTATTTT
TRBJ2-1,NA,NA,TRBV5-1,CASRPTESSYNEQFF,TGCGCCAGCAGGCCTACAGAGAGCTCCTACAATGAGCAGTTCTTC
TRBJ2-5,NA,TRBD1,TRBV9,CASSVSSGGEETQYF,TGTGCCAGCAGCGTATCTTCAGGGGGCGAGGAGACCCAGTACTTC
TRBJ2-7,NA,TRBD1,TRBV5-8,CASSSPTGGVYEQYF,TGTGCCAGCAGCTCACCGACAGGGGGCGTTTACGAGCAGTACTTC
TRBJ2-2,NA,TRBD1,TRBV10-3,CAISVQGGSNTGELFF,TGTGCCATCAGTGTCCAAGGGGGCTCTAACACCGGGGAGCTGTTTTTT
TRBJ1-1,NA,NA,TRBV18,CASSPRGGRTEAFF,TGTGCCAGCTCACCACGAGGGGGACGAACTGAAGCTTTCTTT
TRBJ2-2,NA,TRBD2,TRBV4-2,CASSQGGGATGELFF,TGTGCCAGCAGCCAGGGCGGGGGGGCGACCGGGGAGCTGTTTTTT
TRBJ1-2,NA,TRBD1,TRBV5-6,CASSLPDRGYGYTF,TGTGCCAGCAGCTTGCCGGACAGGGGCTATGGCTACACCTTC
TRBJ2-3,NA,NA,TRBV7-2,CASSLFADTQYF,TGTGCCAGCAGCTTATTCGCAGATACGCAGTATTTT
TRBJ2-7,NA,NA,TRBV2,CASTGFYEQYF,TGTGCCAGCACGGGGTTCTACGAGCAGTACTTC
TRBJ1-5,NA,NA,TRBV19,CASSTQRWTEVFEPQHF,TGTGCCAGTAGTACTCAGCGATGGACTGAAGTTTTTGAGCCCCAGCATTTT
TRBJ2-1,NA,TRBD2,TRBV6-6,CASRSSGRANEQFF,TGTGCCAGCAGGTCAAGCGGGAGGGCCAATGAGCAGTTCTTC
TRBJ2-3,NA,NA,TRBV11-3,CASSLAPDTQYF,TGTGCCAGCAGCTTAGCTCCCGATACGCAGTATTTT
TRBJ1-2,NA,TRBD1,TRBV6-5,CASSYSGTALLGYTF,TGTGCCAGCAGTTACTCGGGGACAGCCCTCCTGGGCTACACCTTC
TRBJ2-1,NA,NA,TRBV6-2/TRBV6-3,CASSRTATSNEQFF,TGTGCCAGCAGCCGGACAGCCACCTCCAATGAGCAGTTCTTC
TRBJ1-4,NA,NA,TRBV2,CASSEAGAGIEKLFF,TGTGCCAGCAGTGAAGCGGGGGCAGGGATCGAAAAACTGTTTTTT
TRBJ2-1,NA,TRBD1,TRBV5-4,CASSPGTGPVEQFF,TGTGCCAGCAGCCCCGGGACAGGGCCCGTTGAGCAGTTCTTC
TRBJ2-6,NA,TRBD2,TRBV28,CASTIAGAGANVLTF,TGTGCCAGCACCATAGCGGGAGCCGGGGCCAACGTCCTGACTTTC
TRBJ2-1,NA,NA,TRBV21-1,CASSKENRLHNEQFF,TGTGCCAGCAGCAAAGAAAATAGATTACACAATGAGCAGTTCTTC
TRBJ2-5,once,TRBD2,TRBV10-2,CASNPGLQETQYF,TGCGCCAGCAACCCGGGACTACAAGAGACCCAGTACTTC
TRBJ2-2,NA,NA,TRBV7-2,CASSLVAGNTGELFF,TGTGCCAGCAGCTTAGTGGCAGGGAACACCGGGGAGCTGTTTTTT
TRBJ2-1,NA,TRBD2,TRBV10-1,CASSGSVAGNEQFF,TGCGCCAGCAGTGGTTCAGTAGCGGGCAATGAGCAGTTCTTC
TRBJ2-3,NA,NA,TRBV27,CASSFSDTQYF,TGTGCCAGCAGTTTCTCAGATACGCAGTATTTT
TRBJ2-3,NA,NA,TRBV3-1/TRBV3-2,CASSQSQGGTDTQYF,TGTGCCAGCAGCCAGAGTCAGGGGGGAACAGATACGCAGTATTTT
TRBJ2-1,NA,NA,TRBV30,CAWIESYNEQFF,TGTGCCTGGATAGAATCATACAATGAGCAGTTCTTC
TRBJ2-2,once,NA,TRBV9,CASSVTITGELFF,TGTGCCAGCAGCGTAACTATTACCGGGGAGCTGTTTTTT
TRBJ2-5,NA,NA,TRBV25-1,CASSDRLSLETQYF,TGTGCCAGCAGTGACCGGTTGAGTCTAGAGACCCAGTACTTC
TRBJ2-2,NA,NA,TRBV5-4,CASSLETTNTGELFF,TGTGCCAGCAGCTTGGAGACTACAAACACCGGGGAGCTGTTTTTT
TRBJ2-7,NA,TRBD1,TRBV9,CASSGGIGTGSHEQYF,TGTGCCAGCAGCGGGGGGATCGGGACAGGCTCCCACGAGCAGTACTTC
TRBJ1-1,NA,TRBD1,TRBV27,CASSFLSTGETEAFF,TGTGCCAGCAGTTTTCTCTCGACAGGGGAAACTGAAGCTTTCTTT
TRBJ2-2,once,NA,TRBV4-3,CASSQDITWDLSEVELFF,TGCGCCAGCAGCCAAGACATTACATGGGACTTATCCGAGGTAGAGCTGTTTTTT
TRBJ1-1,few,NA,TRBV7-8,CASSLQGSRTEAFF,TGTGCCAGCAGCCTACAGGGTTCTCGGACTGAAGCTTTCTTT
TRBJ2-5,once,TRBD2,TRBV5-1,CASSLGGGGQETQYF,TGCGCCAGCAGCTTGGGTGGCGGGGGCCAAGAGACCCAGTACTTC
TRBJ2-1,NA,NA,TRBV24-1,CATSDLTSQNEQFF,TGTGCCACCAGTGATTTGACTAGCCAAAATGAGCAGTTCTTC
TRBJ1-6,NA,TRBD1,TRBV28,CASLPPGGNNSPLHF,TGTGCCAGTCTCCCCCCAGGGGGGAATAATTCACCCCTCCACTTT
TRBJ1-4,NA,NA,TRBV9,CASSAEGQGNEKLFF,TGTGCCAGCAGCGCCGAAGGGCAGGGTAATGAAAAACTGTTTTTT
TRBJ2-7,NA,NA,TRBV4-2,CASSQGGGSSYEQYF,TGTGCCAGCAGCCAAGGTGGGGGGAGCTCCTACGAGCAGTACTTC
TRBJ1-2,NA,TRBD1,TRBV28,CASTRQGGLSGYTF,TGTGCCAGCACGAGACAGGGCGGACTCTCTGGCTACACCTTC